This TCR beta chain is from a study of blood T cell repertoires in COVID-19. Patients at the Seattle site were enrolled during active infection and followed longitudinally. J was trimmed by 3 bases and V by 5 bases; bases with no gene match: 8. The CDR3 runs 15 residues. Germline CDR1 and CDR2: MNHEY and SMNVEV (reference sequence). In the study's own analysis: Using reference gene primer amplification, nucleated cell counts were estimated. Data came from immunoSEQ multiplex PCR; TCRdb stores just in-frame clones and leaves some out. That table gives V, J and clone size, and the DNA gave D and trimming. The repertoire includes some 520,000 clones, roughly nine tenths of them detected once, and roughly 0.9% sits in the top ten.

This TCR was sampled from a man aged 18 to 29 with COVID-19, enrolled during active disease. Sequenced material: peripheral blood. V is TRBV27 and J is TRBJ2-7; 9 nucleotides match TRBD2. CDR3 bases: TGTGCCAGCAGTGAAATAGCGGGAGAGTACTACGAGCAGTACTTC. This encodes CASSEIAGEYYEQYF.